The next 7 T cell receptor beta chains were all read from a single sample in a study of blood T cells in healthy people across ages. A second about 6 to 12 cycle PCR used barcoded and J-beta primers. MiXCR was run by TCRdb on the 5' RACE reads, yielding one entry per CDR3 protein. The table shows hundreds of thousands of distinct CDR3 sequences, with around 54% occurring only once. The sample comprised blood. The receptors originated from a man between 60 and 70 years old in good health.

This CDR3 reads CSVETSSYNEQFF. CDR3 DNA: TGCAGCGTTGAAACTAGCTCCTACAATGAGCAGTTCTTC. V usage is TRBV29-1 and J usage is TRBJ2-1, with D maybe TRBD2 (5 bases). The CDR3 extends over 13 amino acids. V lost 2 bases, J lost 0 bases, and 5 bases lay in between. Germline V gene data show CDR1 as SQVTM and CDR2 as ANQGSEA.

The chain joins TRBV28 to TRBJ2-7; no definite D call. The germline V and J ends were trimmed by 6 bases and 0 bases, with 9 bases remaining between them. The germline V gene encodes CDR1 MDHEN and CDR2 SYDVKM. The CDR3 loop spans 13 amino acids. In nucleotides, the CDR3 is TGTGCCAGCAGGGCCTCCGGCTCCTACGAGCAGTACTTC. This gives the protein CASRASGSYEQYF.

This sequence joins TRBV18 and TRBJ2-2; D might be TRBD1 or TRBD2, each matching 6 bases. Trimming pared 2 bases from V and 3 bases from J, leaving 13 bases between. This CDR3 has 16 residues. Germline values: CDR1 KGHSH, CDR2 LQKENI. CDR3 bases: TGTGCCAGCTCACCAGGGCCGGGGGCCGACACCGGGGAGCTGTTTTTT. This encodes CASSPGPGADTGELFF.

This chain links TRBV4-2 with TRBJ2-3; D is unclear. The ends were cut back, 3 bases at V and 6 bases at J, with 10 bases in the middle. The CDR3 is made up of 13 amino acids. CDR1 LGHNA and CDR2 YNFKEQ come from the germline V gene. The CDR3 bases are TGTGCCAGCAGCCAGGTACTCCACGATACGCAGTATTTT. Translating it yields CASSQVLHDTQYF.

The V gene is TRBV5-6, the J gene TRBJ2-3, with no clear D. The CDR3 totals 16 residues. Germline V gene data show CDR1 as SGHDT and CDR2 as YYEEEE. V gave up 0 bases and J gave up 2 bases, with 13 bases separating them. This CDR3 reads CASSLDPILYTDTQYF. DNA of the CDR3: TGTGCCAGCAGCTTGGACCCTATCCTATACACAGATACGCAGTATTTT.

The V and J genes are TRBV20-1 and TRBJ2-5, with TRBD1 identical over 8 bases. From germline, CDR1 is DFQATT and CDR2 SNEGSKA (reference sequence). The CDR3 has 16 residues. Unmatched junction bases numbered 17, after V lost 6 bases and J lost 5 bases. The CDR3 bases are TGCAGTGCCCCATCGGCCGGGACAGGCCTTAGGGAGACCCAGTACTTC. This translates into CSAPSAGTGLRETQYF.

The chain couples TRBV4-1 to TRBJ2-1; the D call may be TRBD1 or TRBD2 (5 bases each). Deletions cut 3 bases from V and 9 bases from J, with 12 bases between. The CDR3 covers 13 residues. The germline CDR1 and CDR2 sequences are MGHRA and YSYEKL. The DNA of the CDR3 is TGCGCCAGCAGCCAGAGGGACCCCGCTGAGCAGTTCTTC. Translated: CASSQRDPAEQFF.